The 14 T cell receptor beta chains below all came from one sample that was sequenced in a study of blood T cell repertoires in COVID-19. The table came from immunoSEQ multiplex PCR; TCRdb's copy has only in-frame clones and leaves some out. This sample has 120,000 to 150,000 clones, with 85% to 90% found just once. The source material was peripheral blood. Receptors originate from a human donor in a cohort sampled during active COVID-19.

The rearrangement links TRBV4-3 to TRBJ1-5, with D possibly TRBD1 on 6 matching bases. The CDR3 runs 16 residues. V lost 0 bases, J lost 2 bases, and 11 bases lay in between. CDR1 LGHNA and CDR2 YSLEER come from the germline V gene. The CDR3 here is CASSQEGPGGNQPQHF. The CDR3 nucleotides read TGCGCCAGCAGCCAAGAAGGACCAGGGGGCAATCAGCCCCAGCATTTT.

The chain uses TRBV6-6 and TRBJ1-5; D remains unclear. Germline-derived CDR1 and CDR2 are MNHNY and SVGAGI (reference sequence). The CDR3 loop spans 12 amino acids. Trimming took 8 bases from V and 2 from J, leaving 7 bases between them. CDR3 in amino acids: CASHEGNQPQHF. As DNA, the CDR3 is TGTGCCAGCCACGAGGGCAATCAGCCCCAGCATTTT.

J is TRBJ1-6 and V is TRBV18; 7 bases are shared with TRBD1. Germline assignment: CDR1 KGHSH and CDR2 LQKENI. There are 18 residues in the CDR3. With 6 bases clipped from V and 6 bases from J, the junction kept 17 bases outside the gene matches. The CDR3 DNA reads TGTGCCAGCTCCCGCAACCGAATACGACAGGGTGGTAATTCACCCCTCCACTTT. Translating it yields CASSRNRIRQGGNSPLHF.

V gene TRBV5-4 combines with J gene TRBJ2-5; weak D call: TRBD1 (5 bases). This CDR3 region has 13 residues. CDR1 is SGHNT, CDR2 YYREEE, per germline (reference sequence). V gave up 9 bases and J gave up 1 base, with 13 bases separating them. The CDR3 DNA reads TGTGCCATATCTGGGGCTAGCCAAGAGACCCAGTACTTC. It codes for CAISGASQETQYF.

This chain uses TRBV29-1 with TRBJ2-5; 8 bases are a match to TRBD2. The V gene end was trimmed by 4 bases and the J gene end by 9 bases; junction bases not matched to a gene: 7. The CDR3 is 12 residues long. Per the germline V gene, CDR1 is SQVTM and CDR2 is ANQGSEA. The CDR3 DNA reads TGCAGCGTTGTTGAGCGGGGGACTCCCCAGTACTTC. Protein product: CSVVERGTPQYF.

This chain links TRBV5-8 with TRBJ1-5; D is possibly TRBD1 (5 bases). Germline lookup yields CDR1 SGHTS and CDR2 YDEGEE. This CDR3 contains 14 residues. V shed 5 bases and J shed 3 bases, with 12 bases lying between them. The CDR3 here is CASREGPYNQPQHF. CDR3 nucleotide sequence: TGTGCCAGCAGGGAGGGGCCCTACAATCAGCCCCAGCATTTT. Together with reference TRBV5-8 and TRBJ1-5, the CDR3 gives the full variable domain: EAGVTQSPTHLIKTRGQQATLRCSPISGHTSVYWYQQALGLGLQFLLWYDEGEERNRGNFPPRFSGRQFPNYSSELNVNALELEDSALYLCASREGPYNQPQHFGDGTRLSIL.

This chain connects TRBV7-2 to TRBJ2-5; D is possibly TRBD2 (7 bases). V dropped 1 base and J dropped 2 bases, with 17 bases sitting between them. The CDR3 consists of 17 residues. In germline, CDR1 is SGHTA, CDR2 FQGNSA. The CDR3 region has the DNA TGTGCCAGCAGCTTAGTAGGGGGGGCGGGTCTTCAAGAGACCCAGTACTTC. Translating gives CASSLVGGAGLQETQYF.

This clone was seen just once. The CDR3: CASSVEPGGSEQFF. The CDR3 region has the DNA TGTGCCAGCAGCGTAGAACCGGGGGGTTCCGAGCAGTTCTTC. The chain couples TRBV9 to TRBJ2-1; 7 nucleotides line up with TRBD2. The CDR3 sequence is 14 residues long. Germline-derived CDR1 and CDR2 are SGDLS and YYNGEE. Germline trimming cut 0 bases from V and 10 bases from J; bases unmatched to any gene: 7.

V gene TRBV4-2 combines with J gene TRBJ2-1; 7 positions match TRBD2. J lost 7 bases, V lost 4 bases, and 13 bases had no gene match. The CDR3 covers 16 residues. In germline, CDR1 is LGHNA, CDR2 YNFKEQ. Written as DNA, the CDR3 is TGTGCCAGCAGCCCAAATCTAGCGGAGTCCGAGAATGAGCAGTTCTTC. Protein sequence: CASSPNLAESENEQFF.

This sequence joins TRBV3-1 (or the pseudogene TRBV3-2) and TRBJ1-1, with D maybe TRBD1 (6 bases). The CDR3 sequence is 14 residues long. With 4 bases removed from V and 2 bases from J, the gap between germline ends came to 11 bases. Germline V gives CDR1 LGHDT, CDR2 YNNKEL (reference sequence). Here the CDR3 reads CASSPGHTNTEAFF. The DNA for the CDR3 is TGTGCCAGCAGCCCGGGACATACAAACACTGAAGCTTTCTTT.

The gene calls are TRBV11-2 and TRBJ2-1; D gene unclear. Per germline, CDR1 SGHAT and CDR2 FQNNGV. The V end was cut by 1 base, the J end by 8 bases, with 3 bases between. The CDR3 runs to 11 residues. The CDR3, as DNA: TGTGCCAGCAGCTTAGTCTATGAGCAGTTCTTC. It encodes CASSLVYEQFF.

The V call is TRBV30, the J call TRBJ2-1, with TRBD2 identical over 11 bases. With 1 base clipped from V and 11 bases from J, the junction kept 7 bases outside the gene matches. There are 14 residues in the CDR3. In germline, CDR1 is GTSNPN, CDR2 SVGIG (reference sequence). The CDR3 DNA is TGTGCCTGGAGTGAAACTAGCGGGGGAGCCCAGCAGTTCTTC. Residues: CAWSETSGGAQQFF.

V is TRBV6-2 or TRBV6-3 and J is TRBJ2-7; D unclear. V gave up 0 bases and J gave up 3 bases, with 3 bases separating them. CDR3 length equals 12 residues. Germline assignment: CDR1 MNHEY and CDR2 SVGEGT. DNA for the CDR3: TGTGCCAGCAGTTACTCCTTCTACGAGCAGTACTTC. Encoded protein: CASSYSFYEQYF.

The chain links TRBV10-3 to TRBJ1-2, with 9 bases lining up with TRBD1. V trimming: 7 bases; J trimming: 5 bases; junction bases outside the gene matches: 8. This CDR3 region has 14 residues. In germline, CDR1 is ENHRY, CDR2 SYGVKD. The CDR3 DNA sequence: TGTGCCATCACACCGGGACAGGGCGTTTATGGCTACACCTTC. This encodes CAITPGQGVYGYTF.